This entry is about one T cell receptor beta chain. Its antigen is currently unknown. The authors extracted RNA and reverse transcribed it into cDNA as the sequencing template. Using immunoSEQ multiplex PCR, the repertoire was profiled, and TCRdb retains in-frame clones only, with some absent. Among about 140,000 clones listed, around 82% were seen once. The treatment was: oral pan-JAK inhibitor, 5-10 mg twice daily. CDR1 SGHDT and CDR2 YYEEEE come from the germline V gene. V lost 3 bases, J lost 5 bases, and 14 bases lay in between. This CDR3 spans 14 amino acids. The source of the sample is a study of CD8+ T cells in alopecia areata. Study-wide results and limits: Tofacitinib did not eliminate many expanded lesional clones from scalp or blood. Resident alphabeta T cells of normal skin are also sequenced in scalp samples.

Specimen: CD8+ T cells sorted from blood, collected at week 4, from a patient treated with tofacitinib. The rearrangement uses TRBV5-6 and TRBJ2-5; possibly TRBD1 for D (5 bases). This clonotype originated in a human donor with alopecia areata. The CDR3 sequence: CASSSEFRDETQYF. The CDR3 region has the DNA TGTGCCAGCAGCTCAGAATTCAGGGATGAGACCCAGTACTTC.